Each of the 9 T cell receptor beta chains below was sequenced from the same sample in a study of glioma-infiltrating T cells. Amplification of TCR alpha and beta CDR3 regions from RNA used iRepertoire nested multiplex PCR. TCRdb independently ran MiXCR on the multiplex PCR reads; one entry per CDR3 protein. The data show fewer than 250,000 distinct CDR3 sequences, about 32% seen once. Sequenced sample: glioma tissue, nonneoplastic brain tissue, or PBMCs (not recorded which). Receptors originate from a human donor with low-grade glioma or glioblastoma, undergoing nonglioma brain surgery, or in good health (not recorded which).

Ten or more counts support this clonotype. CDR3 sequence reads: CASSFPAGPSGETQYF. DNA for the CDR3: TGTGCCAGCAGCTTCCCTGCAGGCCCTAGTGGAGAGACCCAGTACTTC. The V call is TRBV7-9, the J call TRBJ2-5; D remains unclear. V was trimmed by 3 bases and J by 4 bases, leaving 18 bases between them. The CDR3 has 16 amino acids. Germline V gene sequence: CDR1 SEHNR, CDR2 FQNEAQ (reference sequence).

Turning to this clonotype: A read error is possible here, since a much larger clone lies one base away. The chain carries TRBV2 and TRBJ2-1; D is possibly TRBD1 or TRBD2 (5 bases each). The V end was cut by 3 bases, the J end by 10 bases, with 13 bases between. Germline V lookup: CDR1 SNHLY, CDR2 FYNNEI. This CDR3 is built from 13 residues. The CDR3 loop is CASSDPGTYEQFF. The CDR3 DNA is TGTGCCAGCAGTGACCCGGGGACCTACGAGCAGTTCTTC.

This clonotype was counted ten times or more. The gene calls are TRBV27 and TRBJ1-2; TRBD1 matches 7 bases. The CDR3 runs to 14 residues. J lost 4 bases, V lost 6 bases, and 8 bases had no gene match. In germline, CDR1 is MNHEY, CDR2 SMNVEV (reference sequence). The CDR3 nucleotides are TGTGCCAGCAGGAAACAGGGGATCTTCTATGGCTACACCTTC. It is translated as CASRKQGIFYGYTF.

Comment on this clonotype: A read error may explain this, as a much larger clone is one base away. V is TRBV4-1 and J is TRBJ2-7; D remains unclear. The CDR3 has 15 amino acids. Germline CDR1 and CDR2: MGHRA and YSYEKL. V was cut by 0 bases and J by 5 bases, with 14 bases left in between. The CDR3 DNA is TGCGCCAGCAGCCAAGATCCGGCACCTTCCCACGAGCAGTACTTC. Translating it yields CASSQDPAPSHEQYF.

There are many counts of this clonotype. V gene TRBV7-8 combines with J gene TRBJ2-1, with TRBD2 matching over 9 bases. Germline assignment: CDR1 SGHVS and CDR2 FQNEAQ. V shed 5 bases, J shed 2 bases, and the junction held 4 bases outside the gene matches. This CDR3 has 15 residues. The CDR3 DNA reads as TGTGCCAGCAGCACCGTAGCGGGAGCCTACAATGAGCAGTTCTTC. Translated, it gives CASSTVAGAYNEQFF.

In this sample, this clonotype turned up many times. The rearrangement links TRBV7-2 to TRBJ2-3, with 8 bases fitting TRBD2. The V segment lost 3 bases and the J segment 4 bases; nucleotides outside the gene matches: 9. This CDR3 has 16 amino acids. Germline V lookup: CDR1 SGHTA, CDR2 FQGNSA. CDR3 protein: CASSLGGTRRADTQYF. The CDR3 bases are TGTGCCAGCAGCTTGGGTGGGACTAGACGGGCAGATACGCAGTATTTT.

This clonotype was observed a handful of times. The chain recombines TRBV5-1 with TRBJ2-3; maybe TRBD2 (5 bases). The CDR3 runs 15 residues. V lost 2 bases and J lost 4, with 14 bases in between. CDR1 SGHRS and CDR2 YFSETQ come from the germline V gene. The chain's CDR3 is CASSLQREGADTQYF. The DNA for the CDR3 is TGCGCCAGCAGCTTACAACGCGAGGGTGCAGATACGCAGTATTTT.

This clonotype was seen a handful of times. CDR3 nucleotides: TGCGCCAGCAGCCAATTATTAGTTGGGGGCTCTAGCACAGATACGCAGTATTTT. Residues: CASSQLLVGGSSTDTQYF. The V gene is TRBV4-3, the J gene TRBJ2-3; possibly TRBD1 for D (6 bases). V was clipped by 2 bases and J by 0 bases, with 18 bases between them. Germline assignment: CDR1 LGHNA and CDR2 YSLEER. This CDR3 is built from 18 residues.

This clonotype was seen many times. V and J are TRBV18 and TRBJ1-2; D gene uncertain. Trimming removed 3 bases at V and 1 base at J, with 12 bases between. This CDR3 region has 15 residues. Germline loops: CDR1 KGHSH, CDR2 LQKENI. Written as DNA, the CDR3 is TGTGCCAGCTCACCGTCTCCGCGGGATAACTATGGCTACACCTTC. Protein: CASSPSPRDNYGYTF.